The 3 T cell receptor beta chains given below trace back to one sample, sequenced in a study of cytomegalovirus exposure and HLA in healthy donors. Both 60 Vbeta primers and 13 Jbeta primers went into the PCR. Clones were read by immunoSEQ multiplex PCR, and TCRdb kept only the in-frame ones, dropping some. The sample lists 120,000 or so clones; around 80% were seen once. The sequenced sample consisted of PBMCs. The receptor source for this set is a man aged 25-45 years in good health and CMV-seronegative.

This chain uses TRBV27 with TRBJ1-3, with 8 bases aligning to TRBD1. The J segment lost 0 bases and the V segment lost 0 bases, leaving 7 bases of the junction unmatched. CDR1 and CDR2 from the germline V gene are MNHEY and SMNVEV (reference sequence). There are 18 residues in the CDR3. The DNA for the CDR3 is TGTGCCAGCAGTTTATCGCCACCCGGGACAGGCTCTGGAAACACCATATATTTT. Amino acids: CASSLSPPGTGSGNTIYF.

V gene TRBV11-3 combines with J gene TRBJ1-6; D ambiguous. Deletions cut 0 bases from V and 5 bases from J, with 5 bases between. The germline gives CDR1 SGHNT, CDR2 YENEEA. The CDR3 has 14 residues. The CDR3 sequence: CASSLDHDNSPLHF. The DNA for the CDR3 is TGTGCCAGCAGCTTAGATCATGATAATTCACCCCTCCACTTT.

This chain uses TRBV6-4 with TRBJ2-5, with 11 nucleotides matching TRBD2. The closer fit of TRBJ2-7 to the DNA end suggests the J call may be wrong. The CDR3 covers 14 residues. Germline CDR1 is MRHNA and CDR2 is SNTAGT. The CDR3 region is CASSLAGGSDEQYF. CDR3 coding DNA: TGTGCCAGCAGTCTAGCGGGAGGTAGCGACGAGCAGTACTTC.